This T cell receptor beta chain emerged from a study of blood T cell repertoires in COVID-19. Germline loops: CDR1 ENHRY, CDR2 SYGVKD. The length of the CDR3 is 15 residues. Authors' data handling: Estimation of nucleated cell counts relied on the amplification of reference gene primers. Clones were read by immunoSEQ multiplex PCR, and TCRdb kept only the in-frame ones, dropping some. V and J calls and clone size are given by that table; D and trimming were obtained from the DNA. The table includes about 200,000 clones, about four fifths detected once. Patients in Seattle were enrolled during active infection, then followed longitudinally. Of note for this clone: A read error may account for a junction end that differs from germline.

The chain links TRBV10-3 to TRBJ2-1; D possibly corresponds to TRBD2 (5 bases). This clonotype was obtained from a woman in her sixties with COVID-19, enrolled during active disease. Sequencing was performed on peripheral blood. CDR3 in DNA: TGTGCCATCAGTGAGTTTATTGGCAGCCCGGGGATTGAGATCTTC. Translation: CAISEFIGSPGIEIF.